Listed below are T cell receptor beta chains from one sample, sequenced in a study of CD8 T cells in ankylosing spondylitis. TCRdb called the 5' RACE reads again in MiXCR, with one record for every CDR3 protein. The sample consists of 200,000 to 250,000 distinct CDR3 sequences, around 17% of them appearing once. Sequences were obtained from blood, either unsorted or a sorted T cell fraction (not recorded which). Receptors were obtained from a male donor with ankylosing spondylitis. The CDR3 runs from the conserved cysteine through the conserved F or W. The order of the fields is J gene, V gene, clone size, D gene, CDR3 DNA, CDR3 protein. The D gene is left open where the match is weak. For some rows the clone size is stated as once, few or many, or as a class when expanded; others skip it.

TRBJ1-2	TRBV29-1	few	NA	TGCAGCGTTGGGGTGGACTATGGCTACACCTTC	CSVGVDYGYTF
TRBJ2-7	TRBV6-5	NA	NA	TGTGCCAGCAGTTGGGACGGGACCTACGAGCAGTACTTC	CASSWDGTYEQYF
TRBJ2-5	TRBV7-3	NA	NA	TGTGCCAGCAGCTTAACGGGATATCAAGAGACCCAGTACTTC	CASSLTGYQETQYF
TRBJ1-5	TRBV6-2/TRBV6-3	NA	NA	TGTGCCAGCTCCGCGGCCGACGTGTTATACAATCAGCCCCAGCATTTT	CASSAADVLYNQPQHF
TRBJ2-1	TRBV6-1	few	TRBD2	TGTGCCAGCGGGAGCGGGACCATATCCTACAATGAGCAGTTCTTC	CASGSGTISYNEQFF
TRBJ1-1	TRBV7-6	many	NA	TGTGCCAGCAGCCTATGGACACATAACACTGAAGCTTTCTTT	CASSLWTHNTEAFF
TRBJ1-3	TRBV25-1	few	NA	TGTGCCAGCACCCCCGGTTACTCCTCTGGAAACACCATATATTTT	CASTPGYSSGNTIYF
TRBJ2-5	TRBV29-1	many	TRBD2	TGCAGCGTTGAGGGGGGAGGGGAGTATTTCGTCAGGGAGACCCAGTACTTC	CSVEGGGEYFVRETQYF
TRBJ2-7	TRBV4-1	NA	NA	TGCGCCAGCAGCCAAGAGTGGACCGTCTCCTACGAGCAGTACTTC	CASSQEWTVSYEQYF
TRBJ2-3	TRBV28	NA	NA	TGTGCCAGCAGCAGACCTTATAGCACAGATACGCAGTATTTT	CASSRPYSTDTQYF
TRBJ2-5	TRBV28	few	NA	TGTGCCGGAGGGTCGGACAGTCAAGAGACCCAGTACTTC	CAGGSDSQETQYF
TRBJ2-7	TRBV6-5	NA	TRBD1	TGTGCCAGCAGTTACGACCTGGGACAGGGCCCCTACGAGCAGTACTTC	CASSYDLGQGPYEQYF
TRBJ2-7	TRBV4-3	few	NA	TGCGCCAGCAGCCAAGACCGCCTAGCGTACGAGCAGTACTTC	CASSQDRLAYEQYF
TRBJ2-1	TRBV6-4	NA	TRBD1	TGTGCCAGCAGTCTGGTAGGGGGCGCGGTCTACAATGAGCAGTTCTTC	CASSLVGGAVYNEQFF
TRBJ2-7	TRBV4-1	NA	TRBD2	TGCGCCAGCAGCCCCCGGACTAGCGGGGACTACGAGCAGTACTTC	CASSPRTSGDYEQYF
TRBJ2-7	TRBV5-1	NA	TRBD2	TGCGCCAGCAGCTTGGCAGGGCGGGGGTTGGTTGACGAGCAGTACTTC	CASSLAGRGLVDEQYF
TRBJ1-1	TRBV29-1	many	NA	TGCAGCGTGGGGGGCGGAACTGAAGCTTTCTTT	CSVGGGTEAFF
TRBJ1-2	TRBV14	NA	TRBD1	TGTGCCAGCAGAGAAGGGGGCGGCTGGCATGGCTACACCTTC	CASREGGGWHGYTF
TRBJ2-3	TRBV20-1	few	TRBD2	TGCAGTGCTAGAACCCCAGCGGGGGGGCGGGACACAGATACGCAGTATTTT	CSARTPAGGRDTDTQYF
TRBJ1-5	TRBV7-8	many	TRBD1	TGTGCCAGCAGCTTAGAGGGGACAGAAGGCAATCAGCCCCAGCATTTT	CASSLEGTEGNQPQHF
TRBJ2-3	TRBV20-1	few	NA	TGCAGTGCTAGAGACTCTAGGGGGTCTAGCGCCACAGATACGCAGTATTTT	CSARDSRGSSATDTQYF
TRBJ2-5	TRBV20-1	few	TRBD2	TGCAGTGCCGACCGGACTAGCGGTGAGGAGACCCAGTACTTC	CSADRTSGEETQYF
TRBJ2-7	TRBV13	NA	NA	TGTGCCAGCAGCTTATCACAGAGGGCCCACGAGCAGTACTTC	CASSLSQRAHEQYF
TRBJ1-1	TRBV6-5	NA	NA	TGTGCCAGCAGTTACTCGGTGAACACTGAAGCTTTCTTT	CASSYSVNTEAFF